This T cell receptor (beta chain) was sequenced for a study of Graves' ophthalmopathy and Graves' hyperthyroidism. This clonotype was seen repeatedly, ten times or more. Antigen: not known. The CDR3 consists of 13 residues. V shed 6 bases and J 3 bases; nucleotides not matched to a gene: 1. Germline V gene sequence: CDR1 LNHDA, CDR2 SQIVND (reference sequence). The authors amplified TCR beta CDR3 regions from RNA transcripts. First-round RT-PCR with HTBI primers preceded a second-round multiplex PCR. TCRdb reanalysed the multiplex PCR reads using MiXCR and keeps one entry per CDR3 protein. The sample holds a few hundred thousand distinct CDR3 sequences, approximately 17% seen once. Cases classed as stable hyperthyroidism had no ophthalmopathy within 18 months of follow-up. The study, taken as a whole, reports: The 13-signature model separated ophthalmopathy from stable hyperthyroidism at just under 90% sensitivity and approximately 79% specificity.

V is TRBV19 and J is TRBJ1-5; 8 bases are a match to TRBD1. This TCR came from an adult woman with stable Graves' hyperthyroidism. The material sequenced was peripheral blood. CDR3 loop: CASRTGVNQPQHF. The DNA of the CDR3 is TGTGCCAGTAGGACAGGGGTCAATCAGCCCCAGCATTTT.